This TCR beta chain is drawn from a study of technical replicates of blood from a few donors. Looked up from germline, CDR1 is MNHNY and CDR2 is SVGAGI (reference sequence). This CDR3 is built from 14 residues. V was clipped by 9 bases and J by 1 base; unmatched bases: 2. Some clones are missing from TCRdb's copy, which holds only in-frame ones; the method was immunoSEQ multiplex PCR. This sample has roughly 81,000 clones, with just over 85% found just once. This TCR was recovered from a human donor in good health. Some clones in this sample may be carry-over from other donors' samples. Sequencing used PBMCs. J is TRBJ2-5 and V is TRBV6-6; 13 bases match TRBD2. The CDR3 nucleotides read TGTGCCAGTGGACTAGCGGGGGCCCAAGAGACCCAGTACTTC. This sequence encodes CASGLAGAQETQYF.